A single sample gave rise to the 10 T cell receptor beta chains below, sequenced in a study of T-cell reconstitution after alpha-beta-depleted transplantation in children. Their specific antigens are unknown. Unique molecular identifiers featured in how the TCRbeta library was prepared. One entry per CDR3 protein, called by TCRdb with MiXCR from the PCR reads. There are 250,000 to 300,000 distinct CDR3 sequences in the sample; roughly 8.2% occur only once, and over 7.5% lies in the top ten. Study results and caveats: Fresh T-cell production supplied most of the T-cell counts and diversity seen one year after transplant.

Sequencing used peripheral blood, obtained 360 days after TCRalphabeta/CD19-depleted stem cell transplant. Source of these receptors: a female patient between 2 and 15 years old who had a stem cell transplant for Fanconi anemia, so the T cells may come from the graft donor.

CDR3 region: CASSYSGPYSQETQYF. In DNA, the CDR3 is TGTGCCAGCAGTTACTCGGGTCCATACTCCCAAGAGACCCAGTACTTC. This rearrangement joins TRBV6-5 to TRBJ2-5; D is uncertain. V was clipped by 0 bases and J by 1 base, with 12 bases between them. CDR3 length equals 16 residues. Germline V lookup: CDR1 MNHEY, CDR2 SVGAGI.

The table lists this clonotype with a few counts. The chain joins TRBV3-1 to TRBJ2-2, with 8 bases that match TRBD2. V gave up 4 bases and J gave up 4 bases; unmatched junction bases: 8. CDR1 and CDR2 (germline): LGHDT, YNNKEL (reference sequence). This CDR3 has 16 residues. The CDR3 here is CASSRIREGRTGELFF. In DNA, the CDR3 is TGTGCCAGCAGCCGTATTCGGGAGGGCCGCACCGGGGAGCTGTTTTTT.

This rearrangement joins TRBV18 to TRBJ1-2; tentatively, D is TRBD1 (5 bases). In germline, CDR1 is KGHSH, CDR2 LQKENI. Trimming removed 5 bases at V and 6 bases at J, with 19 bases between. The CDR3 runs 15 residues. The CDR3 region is CASSSKNRNSDGYTF. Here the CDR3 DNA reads TGTGCCAGCTCATCAAAGAACAGGAATAGTGATGGCTACACCTTC.

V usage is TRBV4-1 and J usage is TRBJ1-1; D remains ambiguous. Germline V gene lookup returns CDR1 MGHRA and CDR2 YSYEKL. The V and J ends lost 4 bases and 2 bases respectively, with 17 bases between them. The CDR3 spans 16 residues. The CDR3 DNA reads TGCGCCAGCAGCCTTATAGCGGACGGAATTAACACTGAAGCTTTCTTT. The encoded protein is CASSLIADGINTEAFF.

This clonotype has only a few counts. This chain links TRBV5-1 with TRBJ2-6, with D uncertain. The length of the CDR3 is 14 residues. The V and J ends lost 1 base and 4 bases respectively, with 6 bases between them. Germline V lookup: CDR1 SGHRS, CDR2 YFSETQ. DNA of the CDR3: TGCGCCAGCAGCTTGACGGAGGGGGCCAACGTCCTGACTTTC. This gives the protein CASSLTEGANVLTF.

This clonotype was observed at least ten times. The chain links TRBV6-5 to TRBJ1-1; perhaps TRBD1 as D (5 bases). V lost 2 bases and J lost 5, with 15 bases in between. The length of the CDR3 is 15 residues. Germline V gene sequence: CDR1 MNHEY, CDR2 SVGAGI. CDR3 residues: CASSYGADRGTEAFF. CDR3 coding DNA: TGTGCCAGCAGTTACGGGGCCGATAGAGGAACTGAAGCTTTCTTT.

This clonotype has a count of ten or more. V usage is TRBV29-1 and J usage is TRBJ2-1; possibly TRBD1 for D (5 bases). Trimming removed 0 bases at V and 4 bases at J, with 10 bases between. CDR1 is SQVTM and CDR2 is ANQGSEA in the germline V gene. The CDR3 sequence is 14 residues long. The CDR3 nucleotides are TGCAGCGTTGAAGATCGTCAGGGATACAATGAGCAGTTCTTC. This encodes CSVEDRQGYNEQFF.

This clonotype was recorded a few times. The CDR3 DNA sequence: TGCGCCAGCAGCCAAGAGGGGGAGGACAGGGCCCAAGAGCAGTTCTTC. As protein: CASSQEGEDRAQEQFF. The J gene is TRBJ2-1, the V gene TRBV4-3; 8 positions match TRBD1. V trimming: 0 bases; J trimming: 10 bases; junction bases outside the gene matches: 11. CDR1 LGHNA and CDR2 YSLEER come from the germline V gene. The CDR3 contains 16 residues.

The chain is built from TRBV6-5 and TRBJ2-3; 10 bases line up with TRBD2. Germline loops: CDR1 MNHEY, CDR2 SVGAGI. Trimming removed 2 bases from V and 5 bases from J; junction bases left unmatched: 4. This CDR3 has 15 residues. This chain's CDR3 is CASSYRASGRDTQYF. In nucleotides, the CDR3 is TGTGCCAGCAGTTACCGCGCTAGCGGGAGAGATACGCAGTATTTT.

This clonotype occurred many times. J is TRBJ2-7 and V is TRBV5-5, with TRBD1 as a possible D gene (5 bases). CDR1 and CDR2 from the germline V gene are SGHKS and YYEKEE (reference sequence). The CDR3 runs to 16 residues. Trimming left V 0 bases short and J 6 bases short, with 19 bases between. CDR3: CASSLGAAGQGVEQYF. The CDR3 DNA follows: TGTGCCAGCAGCTTGGGGGCCGCAGGGCAGGGCGTCGAGCAGTACTTC.